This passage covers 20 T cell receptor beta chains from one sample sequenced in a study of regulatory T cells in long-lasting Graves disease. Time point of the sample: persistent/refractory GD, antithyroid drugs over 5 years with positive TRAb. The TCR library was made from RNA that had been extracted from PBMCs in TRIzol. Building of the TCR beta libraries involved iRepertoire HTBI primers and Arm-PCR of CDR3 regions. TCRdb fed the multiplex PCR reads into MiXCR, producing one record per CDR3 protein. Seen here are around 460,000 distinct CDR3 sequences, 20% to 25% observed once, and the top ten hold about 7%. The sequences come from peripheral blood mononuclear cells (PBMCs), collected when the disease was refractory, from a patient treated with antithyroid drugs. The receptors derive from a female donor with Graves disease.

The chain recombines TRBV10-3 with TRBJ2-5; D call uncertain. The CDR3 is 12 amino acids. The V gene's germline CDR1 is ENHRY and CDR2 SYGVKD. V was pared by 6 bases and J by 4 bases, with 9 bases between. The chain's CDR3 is CAISDLRETQYF. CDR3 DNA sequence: TGTGCCATCAGCGACTTGCGAGAGACCCAGTACTTC.

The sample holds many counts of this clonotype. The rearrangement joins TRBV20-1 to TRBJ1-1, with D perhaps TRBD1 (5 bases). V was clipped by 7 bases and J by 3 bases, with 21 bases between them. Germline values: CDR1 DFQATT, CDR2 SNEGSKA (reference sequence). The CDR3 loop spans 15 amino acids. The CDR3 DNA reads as TGCAGTGGAACCCCGAGTGGGGGTCGGGACACTGAAGCTTTCTTT. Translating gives CSGTPSGGRDTEAFF.

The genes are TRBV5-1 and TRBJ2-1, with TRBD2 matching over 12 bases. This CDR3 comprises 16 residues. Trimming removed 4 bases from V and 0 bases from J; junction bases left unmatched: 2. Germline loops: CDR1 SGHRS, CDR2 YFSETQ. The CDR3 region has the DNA TGCGCCAGCAGCATGACTAGCGGGAGCTCCTACAATGAGCAGTTCTTC. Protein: CASSMTSGSSYNEQFF.

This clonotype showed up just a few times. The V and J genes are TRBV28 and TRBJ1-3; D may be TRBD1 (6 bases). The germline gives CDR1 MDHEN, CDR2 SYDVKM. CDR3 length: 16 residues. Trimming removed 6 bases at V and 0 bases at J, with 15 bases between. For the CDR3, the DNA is TGTGCCAGCAGCTCGGCCGCAGGGGACTCTGGAAACACCATATATTTT. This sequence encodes CASSSAAGDSGNTIYF.

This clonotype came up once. CDR3 coding DNA: TGCAGTGCTCACTCCCTAGAGCTCACCTACGAGCAGTACTTC. Translation gives CSAHSLELTYEQYF. The chain joins TRBV20-1 to TRBJ2-7; D not resolved. The CDR3 is 14 residues long. In germline, CDR1 is DFQATT, CDR2 SNEGSKA (reference sequence). Between the trimmed V and J ends, which lost 5 bases and 2 bases, there was a span of 16 bases.

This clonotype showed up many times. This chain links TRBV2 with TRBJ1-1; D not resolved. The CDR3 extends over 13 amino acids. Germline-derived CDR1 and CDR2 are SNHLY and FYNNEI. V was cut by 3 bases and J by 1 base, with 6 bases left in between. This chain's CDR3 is CASSEAENTEAFF. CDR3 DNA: TGTGCCAGCAGTGAGGCTGAGAACACTGAAGCTTTCTTT.

Written as DNA, the CDR3 is TGTGCCAGCAGTGAAGCAGCTAGCGGGGGGGCTTCGACAGATACGCAGTATTTT. As protein: CASSEAASGGASTDTQYF. The J gene is TRBJ2-3, the V gene TRBV2, with 12 bases that match TRBD2. The length of the CDR3 is 18 residues. After removal of 0 bases from V and 3 bases from J, the junction contained 7 bases not matched to a gene. The germline V gene encodes CDR1 SNHLY and CDR2 FYNNEI.

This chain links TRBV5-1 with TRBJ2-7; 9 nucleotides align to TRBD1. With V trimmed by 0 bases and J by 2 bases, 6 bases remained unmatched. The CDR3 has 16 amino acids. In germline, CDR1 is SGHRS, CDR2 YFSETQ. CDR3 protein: CASSLGRDRVTYEQYF. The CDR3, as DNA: TGCGCCAGCAGCTTGGGCCGGGACAGGGTAACCTACGAGCAGTACTTC.

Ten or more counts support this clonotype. This chain's CDR3 is CASSLTRDEQYF. For the CDR3, the DNA is TGTGCCAGCAGTCTCACGAGGGACGAGCAGTACTTC. This chain links TRBV28 with TRBJ2-7; tentative D call: TRBD2 (5 bases). Germline V gene sequence: CDR1 MDHEN, CDR2 SYDVKM. V lost 5 bases, J lost 5 bases, and 10 bases lay in between. The CDR3 sequence is 12 residues long.

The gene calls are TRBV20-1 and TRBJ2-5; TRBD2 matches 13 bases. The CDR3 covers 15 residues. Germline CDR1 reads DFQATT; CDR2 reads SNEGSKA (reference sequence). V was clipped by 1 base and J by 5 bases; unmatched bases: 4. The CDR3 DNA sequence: TGCAGTGCTAGAGTACTAGCGGGAGGGGAGGAGACCCAGTACTTC. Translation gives CSARVLAGGEETQYF.

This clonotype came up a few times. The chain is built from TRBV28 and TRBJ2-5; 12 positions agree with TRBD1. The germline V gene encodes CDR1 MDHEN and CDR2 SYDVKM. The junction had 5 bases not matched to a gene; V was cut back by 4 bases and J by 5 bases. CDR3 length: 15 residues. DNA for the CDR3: TGTGCCAGCAGTTCCCGGGACAGGGGGCCTGAGACCCAGTACTTC. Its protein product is CASSSRDRGPETQYF.

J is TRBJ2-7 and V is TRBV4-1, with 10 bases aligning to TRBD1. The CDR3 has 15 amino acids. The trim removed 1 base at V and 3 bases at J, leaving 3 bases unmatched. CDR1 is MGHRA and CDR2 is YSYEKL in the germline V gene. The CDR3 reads CASSQGDRGNYEQYF. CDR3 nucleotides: TGCGCCAGCAGCCAAGGGGACAGGGGAAACTACGAGCAGTACTTC.

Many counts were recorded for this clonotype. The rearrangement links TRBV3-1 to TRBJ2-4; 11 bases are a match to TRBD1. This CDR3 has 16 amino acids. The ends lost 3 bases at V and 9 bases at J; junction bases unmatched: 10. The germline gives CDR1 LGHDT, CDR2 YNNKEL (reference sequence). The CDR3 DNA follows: TGTGCCAGCAGCCACCTCAAGGGACAGGGGGTTGGCATTCAGTACTTC. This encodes CASSHLKGQGVGIQYF.

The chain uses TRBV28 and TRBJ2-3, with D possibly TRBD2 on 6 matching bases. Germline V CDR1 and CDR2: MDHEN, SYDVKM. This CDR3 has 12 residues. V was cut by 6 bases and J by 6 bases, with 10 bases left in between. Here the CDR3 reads CASRSGGDTQYF. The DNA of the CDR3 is TGTGCCAGCAGGTCAGGAGGGGATACGCAGTATTTT.

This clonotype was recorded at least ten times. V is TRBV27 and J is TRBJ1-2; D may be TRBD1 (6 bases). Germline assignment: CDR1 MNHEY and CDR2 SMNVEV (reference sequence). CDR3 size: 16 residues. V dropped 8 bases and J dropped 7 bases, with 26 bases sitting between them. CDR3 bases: TGTGCCAGCTGTTGGACAGCCGGCGGTGGCAGTTCTGGCTACACCTTC. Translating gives CASCWTAGGGSSGYTF.

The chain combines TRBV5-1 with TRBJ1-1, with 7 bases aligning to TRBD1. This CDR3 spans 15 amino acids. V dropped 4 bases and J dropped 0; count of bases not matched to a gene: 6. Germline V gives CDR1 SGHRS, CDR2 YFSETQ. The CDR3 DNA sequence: TGCGCCAGCAGCAAGGAACAGGGGATGAACACTGAAGCTTTCTTT. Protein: CASSKEQGMNTEAFF.

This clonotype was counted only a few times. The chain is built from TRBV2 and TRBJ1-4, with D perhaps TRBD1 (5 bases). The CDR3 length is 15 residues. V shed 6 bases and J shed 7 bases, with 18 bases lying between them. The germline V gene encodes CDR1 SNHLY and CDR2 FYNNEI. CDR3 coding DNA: TGTGCCAGCAGATCAGGACTTTCAAGGGGTGAAAAACTGTTTTTT. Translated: CASRSGLSRGEKLFF. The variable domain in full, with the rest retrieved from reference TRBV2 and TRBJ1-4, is EPEVTQTPSHQVTQMGQEVILRCVPISNHLYFYWYRQILGQKVEFLVSFYNNEISEKSEIFDDQFSVERPDGSNFTLKIRSTKLEDSAMYFCASRSGLSRGEKLFFGSGTQLSVL.

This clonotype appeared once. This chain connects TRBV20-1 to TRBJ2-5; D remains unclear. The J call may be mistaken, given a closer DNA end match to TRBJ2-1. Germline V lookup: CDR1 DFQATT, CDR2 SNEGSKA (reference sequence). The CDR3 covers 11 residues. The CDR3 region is CSARGQNEQFF. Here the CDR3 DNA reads TGCAGTGCTAGAGGGCAGAATGAGCAGTTCTTC.

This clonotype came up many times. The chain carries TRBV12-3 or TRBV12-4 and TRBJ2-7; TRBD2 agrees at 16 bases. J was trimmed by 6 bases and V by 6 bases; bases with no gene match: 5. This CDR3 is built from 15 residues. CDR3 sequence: CASRLGTSGRGEQYF. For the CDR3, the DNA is TGTGCCAGCAGACTGGGGACTAGCGGGAGGGGCGAGCAGTACTTC.

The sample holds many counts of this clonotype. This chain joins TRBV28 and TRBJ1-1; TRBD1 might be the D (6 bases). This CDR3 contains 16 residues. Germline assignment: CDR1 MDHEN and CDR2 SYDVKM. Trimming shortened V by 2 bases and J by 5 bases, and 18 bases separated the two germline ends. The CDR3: CASSLRAVGARTEAFF. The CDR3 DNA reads TGTGCCAGCAGTTTAAGAGCCGTGGGGGCGAGGACTGAAGCTTTCTTT. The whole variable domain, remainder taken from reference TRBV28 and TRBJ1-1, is DVKVTQSSRYLVKRTGEKVFLECVQDMDHENMFWYRQDPGLGLRLIYFSYDVKMKEKGDIPEGYSVSREKKERFSLILESASTNQTSMYLCASSLRAVGARTEAFFGQGTRLTVV.